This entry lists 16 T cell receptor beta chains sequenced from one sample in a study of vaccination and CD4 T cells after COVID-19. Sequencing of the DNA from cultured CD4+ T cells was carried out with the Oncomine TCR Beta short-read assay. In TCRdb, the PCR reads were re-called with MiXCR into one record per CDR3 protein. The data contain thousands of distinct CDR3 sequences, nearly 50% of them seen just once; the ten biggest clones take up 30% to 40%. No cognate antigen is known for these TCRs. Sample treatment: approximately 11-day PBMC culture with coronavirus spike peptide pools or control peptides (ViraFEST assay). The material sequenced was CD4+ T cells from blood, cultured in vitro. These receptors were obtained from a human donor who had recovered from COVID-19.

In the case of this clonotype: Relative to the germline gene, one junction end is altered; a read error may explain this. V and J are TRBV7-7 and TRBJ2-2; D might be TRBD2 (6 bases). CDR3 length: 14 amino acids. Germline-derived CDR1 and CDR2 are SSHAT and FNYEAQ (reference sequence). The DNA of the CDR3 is TGTGCTAGCAGCTTAGCGGCAAATCTCGGGGAGCTGTTTTTT. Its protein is CASSLAANLGELFF.

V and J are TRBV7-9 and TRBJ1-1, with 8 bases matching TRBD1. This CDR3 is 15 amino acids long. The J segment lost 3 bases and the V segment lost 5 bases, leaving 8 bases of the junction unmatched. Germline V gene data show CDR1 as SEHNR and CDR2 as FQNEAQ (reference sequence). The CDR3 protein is CASSKQGGEYTEAFF. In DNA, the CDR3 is TGTGCCAGCAGCAAACAGGGGGGTGAATACACTGAAGCTTTCTTT.

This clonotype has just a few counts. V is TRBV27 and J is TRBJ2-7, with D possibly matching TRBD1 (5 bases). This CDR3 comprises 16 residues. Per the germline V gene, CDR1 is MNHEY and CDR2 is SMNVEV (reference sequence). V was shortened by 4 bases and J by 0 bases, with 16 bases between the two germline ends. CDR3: CASSSSGWVSSYEQYF. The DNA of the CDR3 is TGTGCCAGCAGTTCTTCAGGGTGGGTCTCCTCCTACGAGCAGTACTTC.

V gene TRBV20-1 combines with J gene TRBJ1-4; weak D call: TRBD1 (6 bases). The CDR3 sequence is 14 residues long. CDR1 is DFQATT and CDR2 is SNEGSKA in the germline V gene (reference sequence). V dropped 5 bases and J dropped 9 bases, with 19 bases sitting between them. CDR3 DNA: TGCAGTGCTCGGGACCTAGGGGGTGATAAAAAACTGTTTTTT. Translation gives CSARDLGGDKKLFF.

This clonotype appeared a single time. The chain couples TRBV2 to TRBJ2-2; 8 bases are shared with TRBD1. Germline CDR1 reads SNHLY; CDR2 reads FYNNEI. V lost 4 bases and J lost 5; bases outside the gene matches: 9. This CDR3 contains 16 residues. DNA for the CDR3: TGTGCCAGCAGTGGGCGAGACAGGGGAGGTACCGGGGAGCTGTTTTTT. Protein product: CASSGRDRGGTGELFF.

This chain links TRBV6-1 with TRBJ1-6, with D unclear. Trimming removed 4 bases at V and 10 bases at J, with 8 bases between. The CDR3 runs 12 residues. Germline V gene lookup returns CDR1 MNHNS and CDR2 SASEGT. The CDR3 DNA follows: TGTGCCAGCAGTGCGCTAAGGTCACCCCTCCACTTT. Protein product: CASSALRSPLHF.

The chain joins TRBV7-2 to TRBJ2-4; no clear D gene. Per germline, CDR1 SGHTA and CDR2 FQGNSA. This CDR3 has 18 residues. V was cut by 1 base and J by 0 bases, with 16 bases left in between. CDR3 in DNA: TGTGCCAGCAGCTTAGGACCGCGAGGCAGACTAGCCAAAAACATTCAGTACTTC. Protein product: CASSLGPRGRLAKNIQYF.

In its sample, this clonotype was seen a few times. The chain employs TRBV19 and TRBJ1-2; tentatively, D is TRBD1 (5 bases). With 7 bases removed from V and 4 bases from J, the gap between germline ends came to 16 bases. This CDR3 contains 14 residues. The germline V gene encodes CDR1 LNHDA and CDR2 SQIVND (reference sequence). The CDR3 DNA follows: TGTGCCAGTAAGTTGGTGCAGGGCTTCTATGGCTACACCTTC. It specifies CASKLVQGFYGYTF.

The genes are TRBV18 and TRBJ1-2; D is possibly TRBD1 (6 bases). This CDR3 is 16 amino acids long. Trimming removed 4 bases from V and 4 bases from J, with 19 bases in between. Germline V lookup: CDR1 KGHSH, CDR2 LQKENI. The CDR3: CASSLRTVSEGYGYTF. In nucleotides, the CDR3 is TGTGCCAGCTCACTCCGGACAGTTTCAGAGGGCTATGGCTACACCTTC.

CDR3 sequence: CSATPGQSYEQYF. The CDR3 DNA sequence: TGCAGTGCTACTCCGGGACAATCGTACGAGCAGTACTTC. The chain links TRBV20-1 to TRBJ2-7, with D possibly TRBD1 on 6 matching bases. The CDR3 has 13 amino acids. The germline CDR1 and CDR2 sequences are DFQATT and SNEGSKA (reference sequence). V was clipped by 4 bases and J by 4 bases, with 14 bases between them.

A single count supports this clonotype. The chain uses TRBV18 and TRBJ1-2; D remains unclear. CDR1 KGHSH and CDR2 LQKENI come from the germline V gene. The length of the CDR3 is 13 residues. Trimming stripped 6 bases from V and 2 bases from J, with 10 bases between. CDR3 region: CASSPLSNYGYTF. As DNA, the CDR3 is TGTGCCAGCTCCCCCCTTTCGAACTATGGCTACACCTTC.

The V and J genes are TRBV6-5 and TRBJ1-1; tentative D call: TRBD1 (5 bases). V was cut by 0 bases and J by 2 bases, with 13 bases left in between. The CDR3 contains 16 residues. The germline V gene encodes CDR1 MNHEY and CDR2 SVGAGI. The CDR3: CASSYSGVGRNTEAFF. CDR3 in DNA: TGTGCCAGCAGTTACTCTGGGGTGGGGCGTAACACTGAAGCTTTCTTT.

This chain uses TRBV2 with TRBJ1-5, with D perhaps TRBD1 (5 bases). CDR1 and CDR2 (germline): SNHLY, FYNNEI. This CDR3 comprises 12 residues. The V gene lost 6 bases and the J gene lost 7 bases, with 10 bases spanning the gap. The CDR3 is CASSDRSQPQHF. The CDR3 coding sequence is TGTGCCAGCAGCGACAGATCACAGCCCCAGCATTTT.

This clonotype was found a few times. This CDR3 is CSARPEPEAFF. The CDR3 nucleotides read TGCAGTGCTAGACCTGAACCCGAAGCTTTCTTT. J is TRBJ1-1 and V is TRBV20-1; D is unresolved. Germline CDR1 reads DFQATT; CDR2 reads SNEGSKA (reference sequence). V lost 2 bases to trimming and J lost 8 bases, with 9 bases between them. CDR3 size: 11 residues.

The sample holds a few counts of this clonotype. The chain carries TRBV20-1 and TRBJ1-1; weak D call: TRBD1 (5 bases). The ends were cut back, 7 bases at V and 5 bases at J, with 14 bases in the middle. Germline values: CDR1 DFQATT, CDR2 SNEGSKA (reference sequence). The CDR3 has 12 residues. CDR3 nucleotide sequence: TGCAGTGTTGAGGGGTGGGTGACTGAAGCTTTCTTT. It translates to CSVEGWVTEAFF.

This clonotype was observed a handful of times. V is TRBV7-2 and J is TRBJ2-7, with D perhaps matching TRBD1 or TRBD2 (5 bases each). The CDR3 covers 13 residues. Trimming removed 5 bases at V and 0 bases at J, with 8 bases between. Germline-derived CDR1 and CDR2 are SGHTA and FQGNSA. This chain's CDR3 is CASSRDGSYEQYF. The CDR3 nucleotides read TGTGCCAGCAGCAGGGACGGCTCCTACGAGCAGTACTTC.